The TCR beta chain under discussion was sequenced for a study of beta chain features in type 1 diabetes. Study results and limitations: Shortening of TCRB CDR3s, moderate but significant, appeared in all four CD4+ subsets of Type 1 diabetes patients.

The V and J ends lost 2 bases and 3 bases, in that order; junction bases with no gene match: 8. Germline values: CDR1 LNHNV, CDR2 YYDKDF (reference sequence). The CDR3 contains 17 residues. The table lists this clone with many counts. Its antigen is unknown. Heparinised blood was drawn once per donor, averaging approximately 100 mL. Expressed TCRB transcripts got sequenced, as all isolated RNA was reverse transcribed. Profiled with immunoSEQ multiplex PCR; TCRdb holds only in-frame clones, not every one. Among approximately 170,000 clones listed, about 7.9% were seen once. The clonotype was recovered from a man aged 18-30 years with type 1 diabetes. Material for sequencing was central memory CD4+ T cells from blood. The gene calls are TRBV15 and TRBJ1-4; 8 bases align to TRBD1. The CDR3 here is CATSRPTQGAANEKLFF. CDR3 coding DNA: TGTGCCACCAGCAGACCCACCCAGGGGGCGGCTAATGAAAAACTGTTTTTT.